Listed below are T cell receptor beta chains from one sample, sequenced in a study of Ad26.COV2.S vaccination and SARS-CoV-2 variants. Libraries were prepared by immunoSEQ multiplex PCR; TCRdb keeps only in-frame clonotypes and omits some of them. The sample shows about 350,000 clones, around 87% of them seen only once. Sequenced here: peripheral blood, sampled in a trial of Ad26.COV2.S vaccine versus placebo. Every receptor here comes from a person between 18 and 59 years old who received the Ad26.COV2.S COVID-19 vaccine or a placebo. The conserved cysteine and the conserved F or W are not part of the CDR3 here.

TRBV11-3,11,ASSLGQQETQY
TRBV13,12,ASSFNRGRDTQY
TRBV19,11,ASSPYREEKAF
TRBV2,13,ASSEGQGLTYEQY
TRBV10-2,13,ASSTPNRANEKLF
TRBV19,16,ASSTPPGQGAIQETQY
TRBV5-5,12,ASSLGAGEHEQY
TRBV24-1,10,ATSDEGQPQH
TRBV9,13,ASSGGGEGSQPQH
TRBV7-2,9,ASSPDYGYT
TRBV5-6,13,ASSFRQVNTGELF
TRBV5-6,11,ASSLDRAEGYT
TRBV7-6,13,ASSLGIGSGETQY
TRBV7-9,12,ASSSLRGKIEQY
TRBV7-8,12,ASSFSVEGDTQY
TRBV6-5,14,ASSYMGLSGANVLT
TRBV5-8,12,ASSRDSDKNIQY
TRBV27,12,ASRNRESSYEQY
TRBV6-2/TRBV6-3,10,ASSYSGNTIY
TRBV24-1,15,ATSDHPLAGTSGEQF
TRBV30,16,AWNRPASGRRPGYEQY
TRBV7-9,11,ASSLEGLGGYT
TRBV7-2,13,ASSLDRGLGQPQH
TRBV7-2,15,ASSIAQGLIWGVEAF
TRBV6-2/TRBV6-3,12,ASSYRQGNQPQH
TRBV15,13,ATSRRDSGANVLT
TRBV27,13,ASSRSGDFGNTIY
TRBV29-1,9,SVERTETQY
TRBV4-1,13,ASSQVAGPNYGYT
TRBV5-6,12,ASSPWGGSHEQY
TRBV14,12,ASSQEVRITEAF
TRBV7-8,13,ASSLARLGNQPQH
TRBV6-4,12,ASSEQGGNQPQH
TRBV7-8,17,ASSLAAGDRGATNEKLF
TRBV7-2,11,ASSPTGGKGYT
TRBV6-5,10,ASGRAGGGYT
TRBV2,12,ASSVPGANQPQH
TRBV18,12,ASSPRRGNTEAF
TRBV5-1,12,ASSLGGPQETQY
TRBV4-2,11,ASSRTPSQPQH
TRBV15,11,ATSRRDELEAF
TRBV6-2/TRBV6-3,13,ASSYMAGLWDGYT
TRBV5-6,12,ASSPHRGLNEQF
TRBV5-5,11,ASSGGGLTEAF
TRBV6-5,12,ASASGASTDTQY
TRBV11-2,14,ASSLDAPRSGNTIY
TRBV7-9,14,ASFPRGGPESDTPY
TRBV3-1/TRBV3-2,10,ASSQGGAEQF
TRBV3-1/TRBV3-2,13,ASSPTSGVTGELF
TRBV2,12,ASSRDRDPYEQY
TRBV12-3/TRBV12-4,9,ASRGTTEAF
TRBV5-4,12,ASSLKPSGGTQY
TRBV14,13,ASSQVPGGTGELF
TRBV18,11,ASSPDGNYGYT
TRBV7-2,13,ASSYYRGQAYEQY